These 13 T cell receptor beta chains originate from one sample sequenced in a study of blood T cell repertoires in COVID-19. TCRdb's table, derived via immunoSEQ multiplex PCR, lists solely in-frame clones and lacks some. There are under 300,000 clones in the sample; 80% to 90% occur only once, and 9.5% to 11% lies in the top ten. Specimen: peripheral blood. Every receptor here comes from a woman in her 70s with acute or convalescent COVID-19.

This clone appeared a single time. V gene TRBV7-9 combines with J gene TRBJ1-3; D unclear. The CDR3 extends over 13 amino acids. Germline V CDR1 and CDR2: SEHNR, FQNEAQ (reference sequence). V was trimmed by 6 bases and J by 1 base, leaving 7 bases between them. The CDR3: CASSRRSGNTIYF. The DNA of the CDR3 is TGTGCCAGCAGTCGGAGGTCTGGAAACACCATATATTTT. The complete variable domain, with remaining parts taken from reference TRBV7-9 and TRBJ1-3, reads DTGVSQNPRHKITKRGQNVTFRCDPISEHNRLYWYRQTLGQGPEFLTYFQNEAQLEKSRLLSDRFSAERPKGSFSTLEIQRTEQGDSAMYLCASSRRSGNTIYFGEGSWLTVV.

This chain links TRBV11-2 with TRBJ1-1, with TRBD1 as a possible D gene (5 bases). Germline lookup yields CDR1 SGHAT and CDR2 FQNNGV. V gave up 3 bases and J gave up 1 base, with 6 bases separating them. This CDR3 has 13 amino acids. In DNA, the CDR3 is TGTGCCAGCAGCTTCGGGGGGAACACTGAAGCTTTCTTT. Translating gives CASSFGGNTEAFF.

This clone has only a few counts. The chain uses TRBV7-9 and TRBJ1-5; D unclear. V was cut by 3 bases and J by 3 bases, with 15 bases left in between. The CDR3 is 16 amino acids. CDR1 is SEHNR, CDR2 FQNEAQ, per germline (reference sequence). CDR3 residues: CASSFFSGLFNQPQHF. The CDR3 nucleotides read TGTGCCAGCAGCTTCTTTTCGGGGTTGTTCAATCAGCCCCAGCATTTT.

The gene calls are TRBV7-7 and TRBJ2-7; 11 bases are shared with TRBD1. There are 19 residues in the CDR3. The ends lost 9 bases at V and 1 base at J; junction bases unmatched: 20. CDR1 is SSHAT, CDR2 FNYEAQ, per germline (reference sequence). CDR3 coding DNA: TGTGCCAGAAAAACCGGGGAGGACAGGGGGCGCGGGGTATCCTACGAGCAGTACTTC. Amino acid sequence: CARKTGEDRGRGVSYEQYF. The complete variable domain, with remaining parts taken from reference TRBV7-7 and TRBJ2-7, reads GAGVSQSPRYKVTKRGQDVTLRCDPISSHATLYWYQQALGQGPEFLTYFNYEAQPDKSGLPSDRFSAERPEGSISTLTIQRTEQRDSAMYRCARKTGEDRGRGVSYEQYFGPGTRLTVT.

The chain uses TRBV7-9 and TRBJ2-3, with D possibly TRBD2 on 6 matching bases. The CDR3 is 15 amino acids. The V gene lost 4 bases and the J gene lost 4 bases, with 15 bases spanning the gap. CDR1 is SEHNR and CDR2 is FQNEAQ in the germline V gene (reference sequence). The CDR3 DNA is TGTGCCAGCAGCTCAGATGGACTAAGGGCAGATACGCAGTATTTT. Translation gives CASSSDGLRADTQYF.

J is TRBJ2-3 and V is TRBV5-1; no firm D call. CDR3 length: 13 amino acids. Germline CDR1 reads SGHRS; CDR2 reads YFSETQ. Trimming pared 1 base from V and 1 base from J, leaving 4 bases between. This CDR3 reads CASSLPGTDTQYF. The CDR3 DNA is TGCGCCAGCAGCTTGCCCGGCACAGATACGCAGTATTTT.

This rearrangement joins TRBV10-3 to TRBJ2-1, with TRBD1 matching over 11 bases. From germline, CDR1 is ENHRY and CDR2 SYGVKD. The V gene end was trimmed by 0 bases and the J gene end by 7 bases; junction bases not matched to a gene: 8. The length of the CDR3 is 17 residues. The CDR3 loop reads CAISESIGTGGRNEQFF. Written as DNA, the CDR3 is TGTGCCATCAGTGAGTCGATAGGGACAGGGGGTAGAAATGAGCAGTTCTTC.

V and J are TRBV18 and TRBJ1-1; D perhaps matches TRBD1 (6 bases). The germline V gene encodes CDR1 KGHSH and CDR2 LQKENI. V was shortened by 5 bases and J by 2 bases, with 9 bases between the two germline ends. This CDR3 region has 13 residues. In DNA form, the CDR3 reads TGTGCCAGCTCAATGGACAGAAACACTGAAGCTTTCTTT. Residues: CASSMDRNTEAFF.

The chain couples TRBV2 to TRBJ1-4; TRBD1 might be the D (5 bases). Germline lookup yields CDR1 SNHLY and CDR2 FYNNEI. Trimming pared 4 bases from V and 8 bases from J, leaving 11 bases between. The CDR3 has 13 residues. The CDR3 nucleotides are TGTGCCAGCAGTGCCAGGGAAGGGGAAAAACTGTTTTTT. This sequence encodes CASSAREGEKLFF.

V and J are TRBV5-4 and TRBJ1-2; D call uncertain. CDR1 is SGHNT, CDR2 YYREEE, per germline (reference sequence). V was clipped by 1 base and J by 4 bases, with 11 bases between them. The CDR3 contains 14 residues. CDR3 nucleotide sequence: TGTGCCAGCAGCTTGATCGGGTCGGGCTATGGCTACACCTTC. Residues: CASSLIGSGYGYTF.

This clone was counted a single time. The chain carries TRBV29-1 and TRBJ1-2, with D tentatively TRBD1 (5 bases). The CDR3 contains 13 residues. Trimming took 3 bases from V and 5 from J, leaving 13 bases between them. Germline CDR1 is SQVTM and CDR2 is ANQGSEA. CDR3 protein: CSVDGGVKYGYTF. CDR3 DNA sequence: TGCAGCGTTGATGGGGGGGTAAAGTATGGCTACACCTTC.

V is TRBV7-8 and J is TRBJ2-2; TRBD2 matches 12 bases. The V and J ends lost 1 base and 3 bases, in that order; junction bases with no gene match: 6. Germline CDR1 is SGHVS and CDR2 is FQNEAQ. The CDR3 extends over 18 amino acids. CDR3 residues: CASSLGPSGGAYTGELFF. Here the CDR3 DNA reads TGTGCCAGCAGCTTAGGCCCTAGCGGGGGGGCCTACACCGGGGAGCTGTTTTTT.

This clone was observed once. V is TRBV11-2 and J is TRBJ1-2; perhaps TRBD1 as D (6 bases). The germline V gene encodes CDR1 SGHAT and CDR2 FQNNGV. The germline V and J ends were trimmed by 0 bases and 8 bases, with 10 bases remaining between them. The CDR3 runs 13 residues. CDR3 loop: CASSLEGAKGYTF. Here the CDR3 DNA reads TGTGCCAGCAGCTTAGAGGGGGCAAAAGGCTACACCTTC.